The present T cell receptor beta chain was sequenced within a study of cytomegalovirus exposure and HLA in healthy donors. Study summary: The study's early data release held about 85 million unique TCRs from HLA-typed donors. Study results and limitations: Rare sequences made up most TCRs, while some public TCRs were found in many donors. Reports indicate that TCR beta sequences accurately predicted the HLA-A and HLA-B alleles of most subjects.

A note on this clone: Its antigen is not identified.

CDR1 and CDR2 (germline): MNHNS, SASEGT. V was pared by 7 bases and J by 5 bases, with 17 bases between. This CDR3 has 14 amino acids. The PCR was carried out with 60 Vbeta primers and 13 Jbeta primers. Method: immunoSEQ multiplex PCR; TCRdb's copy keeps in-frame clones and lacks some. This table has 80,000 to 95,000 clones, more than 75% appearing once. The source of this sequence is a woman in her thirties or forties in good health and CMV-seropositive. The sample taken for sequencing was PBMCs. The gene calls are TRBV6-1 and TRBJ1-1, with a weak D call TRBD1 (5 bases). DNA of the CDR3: TGTGCCAGCACTACGGCAGGCGGGGGAACTGAAGCTTTCTTT. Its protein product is CASTTAGGGTEAFF.